This paragraph reports one T cell receptor (beta chain). The record originates from a study of blood T cell repertoires in COVID-19. In the source study's methods: How many nucleated cells were present was estimated from reference gene primer amplification. The protocol was immunoSEQ multiplex PCR, while the TCRdb copy is restricted to in-frame clones and leaves out a portion. D and trimming come from the DNA, and the V and J calls and clone size come from that table. The sample lists under 400,000 clones, about 86% occurring once. Participant age was roughly 18 to 95 years, and participants resided in about 25 US areas. Per the germline V gene, CDR1 is SGHRS and CDR2 is YFSETQ. CDR3 length equals 12 residues. With 6 bases clipped from V and 9 bases from J, the junction kept 5 bases outside the gene matches.

This chain joins TRBV5-1 and TRBJ2-1; TRBD1 aligns across 8 bases. The sequence was collected from a woman between 40 and 55 years old with acute COVID-19. The sample consisted of PBMCs or T cells enriched from blood (not recorded which). CDR3 region: CASTTGESEQFF. The CDR3 DNA sequence: TGCGCCAGCACGACAGGGGAGAGTGAGCAGTTCTTC. Using reference TRBV5-1 and TRBJ2-1 for the parts outside the CDR3, the full variable domain is KAGVTQTPRYLIKTRGQQVTLSCSPISGHRSVSWYQQTPGQGLQFLFEYFSETQRNKGNFPGRFSGRQFSNSRSEMNVSTLELGDSALYLCASTTGESEQFFGPGTRLTVL.